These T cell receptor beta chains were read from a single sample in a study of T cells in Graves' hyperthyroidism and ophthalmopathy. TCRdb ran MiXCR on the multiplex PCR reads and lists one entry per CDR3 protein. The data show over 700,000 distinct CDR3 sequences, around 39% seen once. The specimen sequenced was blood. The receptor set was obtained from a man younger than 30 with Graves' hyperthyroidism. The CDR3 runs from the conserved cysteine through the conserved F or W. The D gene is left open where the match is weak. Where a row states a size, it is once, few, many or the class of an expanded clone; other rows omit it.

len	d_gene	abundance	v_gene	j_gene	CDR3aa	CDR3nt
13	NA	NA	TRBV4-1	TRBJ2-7	CASSQVLDYEQYF	TGCGCCAGCAGCCAAGTCCTCGACTACGAGCAGTACTTC
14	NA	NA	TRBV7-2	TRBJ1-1	CASTRNTLFTEAFF	TGTGCCAGCACACGCAATACGTTGTTCACTGAAGCTTTCTTT
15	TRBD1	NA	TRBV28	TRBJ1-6	CASSGAGQDNSPLHF	TGTGCCAGCAGCGGAGCCGGACAGGATAATTCACCCCTCCACTTT
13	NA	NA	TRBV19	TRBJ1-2	CASSMGQNYGYTF	TGTGCCAGTAGTATGGGCCAGAACTATGGCTACACCTTC
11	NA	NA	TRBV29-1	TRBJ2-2	CTVGGTGELFF	TGCACCGTGGGGGGCACCGGGGAGCTGTTTTTT
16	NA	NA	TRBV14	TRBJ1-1	CASSQEWDTGGTEAFF	TGTGCCAGCAGCCAAGAATGGGACACTGGCGGGACTGAAGCTTTCTTT
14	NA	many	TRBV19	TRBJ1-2	CASSSSDGPYGYTF	TGTGCCAGTAGTTCTTCGGACGGGCCCTATGGCTACACCTTC
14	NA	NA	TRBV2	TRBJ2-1	CASSVGTPYNEQFF	TGTGCCAGCAGTGTTGGGACACCATACAATGAGCAGTTCTTC
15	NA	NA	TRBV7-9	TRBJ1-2	CASSLVGTSPGGYTF	TGTGCCAGCAGCTTAGTTGGGACCTCGCCGGGGGGCTACACCTTC
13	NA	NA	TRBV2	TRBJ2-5	CASRGVGQETQYF	TGTGCCAGCAGGGGAGTGGGGCAAGAGACCCAGTACTTC
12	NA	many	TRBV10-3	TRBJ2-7	CAIKGPADEQYF	TGTGCCATCAAGGGACCAGCAGACGAGCAGTACTTC
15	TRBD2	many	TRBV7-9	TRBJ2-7	CASSLEGTTPYEQYF	TGTGCCAGCAGCCTAGAGGGGACTACACCCTACGAGCAGTACTTC
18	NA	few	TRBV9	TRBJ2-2	CASSFRRGSGSNTGELFF	TGCGCCAGCAGCTTCCGCCGGGGCAGCGGCTCGAACACCGGGGAGCTGTTTTTT
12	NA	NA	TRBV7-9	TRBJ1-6	CASSRDMQARHF	TGTGCCAGCAGCAGGGACATGCAGGCACGCCACTTT
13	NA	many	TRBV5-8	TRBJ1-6	CASTQGLGSPLHF	TGTGCCAGCACTCAGGGCCTCGGGTCACCCCTCCACTTT
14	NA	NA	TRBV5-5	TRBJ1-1	CASSLYGGGGEAFF	TGTGCCAGCAGCTTGTACGGCGGCGGTGGTGAAGCTTTCTTT
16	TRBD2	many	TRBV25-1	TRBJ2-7	CASSHISGTSSYEQYF	TGTGCCAGCAGCCATATCTCCGGGACTAGTTCCTACGAGCAGTACTTC
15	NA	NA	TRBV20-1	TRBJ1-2	CSAKDTQLTPYGYTF	TGCAGTGCCAAAGACACGCAACTTACCCCTTATGGCTACACCTTC
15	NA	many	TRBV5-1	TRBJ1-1	CASSLVEGTNTEAFF	TGCGCCAGCAGCTTGGTCGAAGGGACGAACACTGAAGCTTTCTTT
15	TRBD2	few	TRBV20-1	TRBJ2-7	CSARPGLAGTYEQYF	TGCAGTGCTAGGCCGGGACTAGCGGGAACCTACGAGCAGTACTTC
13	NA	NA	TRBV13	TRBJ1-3	CASRVAAGNTIYF	TGTGCCAGCAGAGTGGCAGCTGGAAACACCATATATTTT
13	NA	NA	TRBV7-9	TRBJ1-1	CVSSFSGNTEAFF	TGTGTCAGCAGCTTCTCTGGGAACACTGAAGCTTTCTTT
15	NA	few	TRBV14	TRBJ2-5	CASSLWTLRGETQYF	TGTGCCAGCAGCCTCTGGACCCTCCGGGGGGAGACCCAGTACTTC
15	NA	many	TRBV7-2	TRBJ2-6	CASRDDNSGANVLTF	TGTGCCAGCCGCGACGATAACTCTGGGGCCAACGTCCTGACTTTC
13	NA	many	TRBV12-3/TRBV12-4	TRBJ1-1	CASRTGRDTEAFF	TGTGCCAGCAGAACGGGGCGGGATACTGAAGCTTTCTTT
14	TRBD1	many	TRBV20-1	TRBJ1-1	CSASRGTGNTEAFF	TGCAGTGCTAGCAGGGGGACAGGGAACACTGAAGCTTTCTTT
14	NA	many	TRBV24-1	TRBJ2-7	CAIRGRVGGYEQYF	TGTGCCATTCGTGGTAGGGTGGGGGGCTACGAGCAGTACTTC
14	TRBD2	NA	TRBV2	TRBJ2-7	CASSGTSGSMGQYF	TGTGCCAGCAGTGGGACTAGCGGGAGCATGGGGCAGTACTTC
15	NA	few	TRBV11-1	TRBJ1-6	CASRPHDSQSLPLHF	TGTGCCAGCCGCCCGCACGACAGTCAGAGTTTACCCCTCCACTTT
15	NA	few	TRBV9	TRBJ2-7	CASSVEGTFSYEQYF	TGTGCCAGCAGCGTAGAGGGGACTTTCTCCTACGAGCAGTACTTC
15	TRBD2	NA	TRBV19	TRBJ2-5	CASSIQAGPQETQYF	TGTGCCAGTAGTATCCAAGCGGGGCCCCAAGAGACCCAGTACTTC
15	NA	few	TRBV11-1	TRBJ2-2	CASSTSDSNTGELFF	NA
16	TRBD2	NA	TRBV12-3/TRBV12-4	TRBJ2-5	CASRAGRRGGRETQYF	TGTGCCAGCAGGGCTGGGAGGCGGGGGGGCCGAGAGACCCAGTACTTC
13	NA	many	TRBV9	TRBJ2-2	CASRGGNTGELFF	TGTGCCAGCAGGGGAGGGAACACCGGGGAGCTGTTTTTT
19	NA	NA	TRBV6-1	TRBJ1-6	CASSPRLGGFSSYNSPLHF	TGTGCCAGCAGCCCCAGGCTTGGAGGGTTTAGCTCCTATAATTCACCCCTCCACTTT
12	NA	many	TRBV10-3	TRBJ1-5	CAISDDNQPQHF	TGTGCCATCAGTGATGATAATCAGCCCCAGCATTTT
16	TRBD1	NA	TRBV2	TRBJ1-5	CASRSDATGNNSPQHF	TGTGCCAGCAGATCTGACGCGACAGGGAATAATTCACCCCAGCATTTT
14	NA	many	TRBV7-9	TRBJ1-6	CASSLGQVNSPLHF	TGTGCCAGCAGCTTAGGACAGGTCAACTCACCCCTCCACTTT
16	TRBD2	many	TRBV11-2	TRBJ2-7	CASSSVTRGTLDEQYF	TGTGCCAGCAGCTCCGTCACGCGGGGGACCCTTGACGAGCAGTACTTC
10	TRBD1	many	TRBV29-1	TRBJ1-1	CGTGGTEAFF	TGCGGGACAGGGGGGACTGAAGCTTTCTTT
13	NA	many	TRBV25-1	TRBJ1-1	CASSKVGFDRAFF	TGTGCCAGCAGTAAGGTTGGATTCGACCGAGCTTTCTTT
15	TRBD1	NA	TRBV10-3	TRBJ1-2	CAISGGQGTLYGYTF	TGTGCCATCAGTGGAGGACAGGGTACCCTCTATGGCTACACCTTC
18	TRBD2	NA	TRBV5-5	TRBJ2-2	CASSRQGAGVIYTGELFF	TGTGCCAGCAGCCGGCAAGGAGCGGGAGTGATTTACACCGGGGAGCTGTTTTTT
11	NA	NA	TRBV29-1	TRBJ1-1	CSARDPVEAFF	TGCAGCGCTAGAGACCCGGTGGAAGCTTTCTTT
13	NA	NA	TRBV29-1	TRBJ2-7	CSLETGRSYEQYF	TGCAGCTTAGAAACAGGAAGGTCCTACGAGCAGTACTTC
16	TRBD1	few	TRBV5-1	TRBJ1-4	CASSLGPGQTNEKLFF	TGCGCCAGCAGCTTGGGACCGGGACAGACTAATGAAAAACTGTTTTTT
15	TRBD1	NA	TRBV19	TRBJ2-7	CASSFRDRGRYEQYF	TGCGCCAGTAGTTTCCGGGACAGGGGGAGGTACGAGCAGTACTTC
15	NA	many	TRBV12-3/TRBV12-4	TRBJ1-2	CASTALASGPWGYTF	TGTGCCAGCACCGCTCTTGCCAGCGGACCTTGGGGCTACACCTTC
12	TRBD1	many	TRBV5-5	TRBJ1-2	CASTQGDYGYTF	TGTGCCTCAACGCAGGGGGACTATGGCTACACCTTC